The T cell receptor (beta chain) described here comes from a study of cytomegalovirus exposure and HLA in healthy donors. Across the study: Unique TCRs numbering some 80 million, obtained from HLA-typed donors, made up an early data release. Ancestry clustering placed 81% of around 400 genotyped donors in the Caucasian-associated cluster.

Study-wide results and limits: Through in vitro validation, three CMV-associated chains were shown to be specific for CMV antigens. Associated with HLA alleles at 0.05 false discovery rate in a later analysis were 15,000 to 20,000 TCR beta sequences.

This CDR3 region has 15 residues. Per the germline V gene, CDR1 is MGHRA and CDR2 is YSYEKL. V was trimmed by 0 bases and J by 5 bases, leaving 11 bases between them. Comments on this clone: Its matching antigen is unknown.

A multiplex PCR was run with 60 Vbeta primers and 13 Jbeta primers. Clones were read by immunoSEQ multiplex PCR, and TCRdb kept only the in-frame ones, dropping some. There are around 30,000 clones in the sample; about 60% occur only once, and roughly 22% lies in the top ten. V gene TRBV4-1 combines with J gene TRBJ1-5; a possible D gene is TRBD1 (6 bases). The clonotype originates from a man aged 45-65 years in good health and CMV-seropositive. Sequenced sample: PBMCs. CDR3 sequence (DNA): TGCGCCAGCAGCCAAGATCCACAGGGCGATCAGCCCCAGCATTTT. Translation gives CASSQDPQGDQPQHF.